These 18 T cell receptor beta chains were all obtained from the same sample, sequenced in a study of graft-versus-host responses after intestinal transplantation. Produced via immunoSEQ multiplex PCR; TCRdb's table is partial and in-frame only. This table holds around 38,000 clones, 80% to 85% found once. The material sequenced was PBMCs, taken roughly 34 months after transplant. These receptors all come from a human patient who received an intestinal transplant, so some T cells may come from the graft donor.

CDR3 loop: CASSLAGSGGNTIYF. CDR3 coding DNA: TGTGCCAGCAGCTTAGCAGGGTCGGGAGGAAACACCATATATTTT. This sequence joins TRBV11-2 and TRBJ1-3; tentative D call: TRBD1 (5 bases). The CDR3 is made up of 15 amino acids. CDR1 and CDR2 (germline): SGHAT, FQNNGV. Trimming removed 1 base from V and 4 bases from J, with 11 bases in between.

The chain carries TRBV18 and TRBJ1-6; no reliable D call. V gave up 4 bases and J gave up 9 bases, with 10 bases separating them. The CDR3 extends over 13 amino acids. The V gene's germline CDR1 is KGHSH and CDR2 LQKENI. Written as DNA, the CDR3 is TGTGCCAGCTCACTCGAACGTGGTTCACCCCTCCACTTT. It specifies CASSLERGSPLHF.

The CDR3 is CASSQEPGTGVDTIYF. The DNA for the CDR3 is TGTGCCAGCAGCCAAGAACCCGGGACAGGGGTAGACACCATATATTTT. The rearrangement uses TRBV4-2 and TRBJ1-3; 10 bases match TRBD1. Germline V gives CDR1 LGHNA, CDR2 YNFKEQ. J was trimmed by 8 bases and V by 0 bases; bases with no gene match: 7. This CDR3 region has 16 residues.

This chain uses TRBV19 with TRBJ1-5; tentatively, D is TRBD1 (6 bases). This CDR3 has 14 amino acids. Per the germline V gene, CDR1 is LNHDA and CDR2 is SQIVND (reference sequence). V lost 4 bases and J lost 3, with 10 bases in between. For the CDR3, the DNA is TGTGCCAGTAGTACGACAGGAGACAATCAGCCCCAGCATTTT. Protein product: CASSTTGDNQPQHF.

This clone was recorded a few times. This chain uses TRBV5-6 with TRBJ2-7, with D perhaps TRBD2 (6 bases). Germline values: CDR1 SGHDT, CDR2 YYEEEE. V was cut by 0 bases and J by 3 bases, with 13 bases left in between. The CDR3 has 15 residues. This chain's CDR3 is CASSLGLAAFYEQYF. The CDR3 DNA reads as TGTGCCAGCAGCTTGGGATTAGCGGCCTTCTACGAGCAGTACTTC.

CDR3 in amino acids: CASSLDVNPYEQYF. CDR3 DNA sequence: TGTGCCAGCAGCTTAGACGTAAATCCTTACGAGCAGTACTTC. J is TRBJ2-7 and V is TRBV7-6, with no clear D. CDR1 is SGHVS and CDR2 is FNYEAQ in the germline V gene. The CDR3 is 14 amino acids. Trimming cost V 1 base and J 4 bases, with 11 bases left between them.

The gene calls are TRBV6-5 and TRBJ2-3, with 11 bases identical to TRBD2. This CDR3 is built from 15 residues. Trimming cost V 5 bases and J 4 bases; bases outside gene matches: 5. The germline V gene encodes CDR1 MNHEY and CDR2 SVGAGI. CDR3 region: CASSQTSGNPDTQYF. The CDR3 nucleotides read TGTGCCAGCAGTCAGACTAGCGGGAACCCAGATACGCAGTATTTT.

The V call is TRBV10-3, the J call TRBJ2-1; 7 positions agree with TRBD1. Per the germline V gene, CDR1 is ENHRY and CDR2 is SYGVKD. The CDR3 runs 18 residues. V was pared by 0 bases and J by 7 bases, with 15 bases of the junction left unmatched. CDR3 DNA: TGTGCCATCAGTGAGTCGGCGGCAGGCCCCGAGGGGGCGAATGAGCAGTTCTTC. Amino acid sequence: CAISESAAGPEGANEQFF.

The V gene is TRBV7-9, the J gene TRBJ2-1; a possible D gene is TRBD2 (6 bases). The CDR3 covers 14 residues. V lost 1 base to trimming and J lost 2 bases, with 6 bases between them. Germline CDR1 SEHNR, CDR2 FQNEAQ (reference sequence). CDR3 DNA sequence: TGTGCCAGCAGCTTAGGGACTACCTACAATGAGCAGTTCTTC. Encoded protein: CASSLGTTYNEQFF. The complete variable domain, with remaining parts taken from reference TRBV7-9 and TRBJ2-1, reads DTGVSQNPRHKITKRGQNVTFRCDPISEHNRLYWYRQTLGQGPEFLTYFQNEAQLEKSRLLSDRFSAERPKGSFSTLEIQRTEQGDSAMYLCASSLGTTYNEQFFGPGTRLTVL.

A note on this clone: The junction departs from the called germline gene at one end, perhaps through a read error. The sample contains more than one DNA sequence encoding this CDR3. The rearrangement links TRBV5-4 to TRBJ1-1; a possible D gene is TRBD1 (5 bases). CDR1 and CDR2 from the germline V gene are SGHNT and YYREEE (reference sequence). The CDR3 contains 12 residues. The CDR3: CASSLAWGKAFF. In nucleotides, the CDR3 is TGTGCCAGCAGCTTGGCGTGGGGGAAAGCCTTCTTT.

The chain joins TRBV19 to TRBJ2-7; 14 bases fit TRBD2. Germline V gives CDR1 LNHDA, CDR2 SQIVND (reference sequence). V dropped 6 bases and J dropped 5; count of bases not matched to a gene: 6. The CDR3 extends over 15 amino acids. CDR3 sequence (DNA): TGTGCCAGTAGCACGACTAGCGGGAGGGTCCACGAGCAGTACTTC. Its protein is CASSTTSGRVHEQYF.

This sequence joins TRBV7-6 and TRBJ2-3, with D possibly TRBD2 on 5 matching bases. The CDR3 has 17 amino acids. Trimming removed 2 bases from V and 3 bases from J, with 18 bases in between. From germline, CDR1 is SGHVS and CDR2 FNYEAQ. DNA of the CDR3: TGTGCCAGCAGCTTAAAGGCTCTGGCGGGCAGGACAGATACGCAGTATTTT. As protein: CASSLKALAGRTDTQYF.

The J gene is TRBJ1-1, the V gene TRBV6-1, with a tentative D call TRBD1 (5 bases). The CDR3 consists of 13 residues. The germline V gene encodes CDR1 MNHNS and CDR2 SASEGT. Trimming took off 5 bases at V and 5 bases at J, with 12 bases between the two ends. The CDR3 DNA sequence: TGTGCCAGCAGTCACGGGGGGGGGACTGAAGCTTTCTTT. It specifies CASSHGGGTEAFF.

CDR3 protein: CASSLRTDEAFF. CDR3 DNA sequence: TGTGCCAGCAGCTTAAGGACAGATGAAGCTTTCTTT. The genes are TRBV7-4 and TRBJ1-1; D is perhaps TRBD1 (6 bases). The CDR3 sequence is 12 residues long. The V end lost 2 bases, the J end lost 7 bases, and 8 bases lay between the germline ends. From germline, CDR1 is SGHVT and CDR2 SQSDAQ.

This CDR3 reads CASSSGLDQETQYF. CDR3 DNA: TGCGCCAGCAGCTCTGGACTAGACCAAGAGACCCAGTACTTC. This chain joins TRBV5-1 and TRBJ2-5; 7 nucleotides align to TRBD2. CDR3 length: 14 residues. Looked up from germline, CDR1 is SGHRS and CDR2 is YFSETQ. V was pared by 3 bases and J by 0 bases, with 2 bases of the junction left unmatched.

The sample holds one count of this clone. The chain recombines TRBV28 with TRBJ2-7; 11 bases match TRBD2. The CDR3 sequence is 18 residues long. Germline CDR1 and CDR2: MDHEN and SYDVKM. With 4 bases clipped from V and 5 bases from J, the junction kept 16 bases outside the gene matches. In DNA, the CDR3 is TGTGCCAGCAGTTACAAGTGGACGCCGGGACTAGCGGATGACGAGCAGTACTTC. Translation: CASSYKWTPGLADDEQYF. Full variable domain (missing parts from reference TRBV28 and TRBJ2-7): DVKVTQSSRYLVKRTGEKVFLECVQDMDHENMFWYRQDPGLGLRLIYFSYDVKMKEKGDIPEGYSVSREKKERFSLILESASTNQTSMYLCASSYKWTPGLADDEQYFGPGTRLTVT.

This clone has only a few counts. V usage is TRBV6-4 and J usage is TRBJ2-3; 12 positions agree with TRBD2. Germline loops: CDR1 MRHNA, CDR2 SNTAGT. V lost 6 bases, J lost 2 bases, and 6 bases stayed unmatched. CDR3 length: 16 residues. The CDR3 protein is CASRGGTSGFTDTQYF. In DNA, the CDR3 is TGTGCCAGCAGGGGGGGGACTAGCGGGTTCACAGATACGCAGTATTTT.

This rearrangement joins TRBV27 to TRBJ2-3; 9 bases map to TRBD1. CDR3 length: 15 amino acids. With 2 bases clipped from V and 6 bases from J, the junction kept 6 bases outside the gene matches. CDR1 is MNHEY, CDR2 SMNVEV, per germline (reference sequence). For the CDR3, the DNA is TGTGCCAGCAGTTTAGGGACAGGGTGGACCGATACGCAGTATTTT. This sequence encodes CASSLGTGWTDTQYF.